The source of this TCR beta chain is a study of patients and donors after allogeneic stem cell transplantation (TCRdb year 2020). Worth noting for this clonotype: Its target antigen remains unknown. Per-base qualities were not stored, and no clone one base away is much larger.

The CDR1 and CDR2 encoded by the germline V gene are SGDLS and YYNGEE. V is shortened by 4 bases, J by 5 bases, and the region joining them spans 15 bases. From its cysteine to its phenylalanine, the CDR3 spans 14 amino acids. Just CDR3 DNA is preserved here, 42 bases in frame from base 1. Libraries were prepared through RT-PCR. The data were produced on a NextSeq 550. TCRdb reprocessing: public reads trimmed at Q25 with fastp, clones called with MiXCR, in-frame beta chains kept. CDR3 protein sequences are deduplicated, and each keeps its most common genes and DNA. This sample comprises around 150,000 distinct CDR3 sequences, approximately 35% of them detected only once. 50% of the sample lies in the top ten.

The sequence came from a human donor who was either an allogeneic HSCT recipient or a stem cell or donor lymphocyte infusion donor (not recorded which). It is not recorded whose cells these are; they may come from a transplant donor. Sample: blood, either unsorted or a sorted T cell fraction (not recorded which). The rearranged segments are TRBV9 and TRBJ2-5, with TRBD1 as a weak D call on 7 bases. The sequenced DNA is TGTGCCAGCAGCCAGGGGGGTAGTCCGGAGACCCAGTACTTC. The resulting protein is CASSQGGSPETQYF.